A selection of T cell receptor beta chains follows, all from one sample in a study of glioma-infiltrating T cells. Each CDR3 protein gets one entry after TCRdb re-called the multiplex PCR reads with MiXCR. The sample includes about 110,000 distinct CDR3 sequences, around 25% seen only once; the top ten take 35%. The source material was glioma tissue, nonneoplastic brain tissue, or PBMCs (not recorded which). The receptors here all came from a human donor with low-grade glioma or glioblastoma, undergoing nonglioma brain surgery, or in good health (not recorded which). CDR3s leave out the opening cysteine and the closing phenylalanine or tryptophan. Each record gives: V gene, J gene, CDR3 protein.

TRBV28	TRBJ1-4	ASSWLGRHEKLF
TRBV4-3	TRBJ1-2	ASSQERGRVDGYT
TRBV4-1	TRBJ1-1	ASSQGWGSSNTEAF
TRBV29-1	TRBJ2-1	SVGLAGEGNEQF
TRBV18	TRBJ2-1	ASSLGQGAYNERF
TRBV4-1	TRBJ2-7	ASSQGPGTYEQY
TRBV4-2	TRBJ2-7	ASSYGTATYEQY
TRBV2	TRBJ2-1	ASAYNEQF
TRBV29-1	TRBJ2-7	SVEKGFGYEQY
TRBV29-1	TRBJ1-5	SVVDANQPQH
TRBV28	TRBJ1-6	ASSLSSRIPNSPLH
TRBV6-2/TRBV6-3	TRBJ2-7	ATRVQDPYEQY
TRBV7-2	TRBJ2-7	ASSFRDRAREQY
TRBV25-1	TRBJ1-4	ASRRATNEKLF
TRBV19	TRBJ1-2	ASSIGTVPRYT
TRBV6-2/TRBV6-3	TRBJ2-3	ASRPWTSLGGDTQY
TRBV7-2	TRBJ2-6	ASSLAPVSGANVLT
TRBV6-5	-	ASSYARLACEQY
TRBV18	TRBJ2-1	ASSRDTLRNEQF
TRBV19	TRBJ1-3	ASLVGTSGNTIY
TRBV2	TRBJ1-1	ASFRDTMNTEAF
TRBV7-9	TRBJ1-1	ASSLVGRTQNTEAF
TRBV6-2/TRBV6-3	TRBJ2-7	ASRVTTTRSYEQY
TRBV19	TRBJ1-5	ASSIALAQPQH
TRBV18	TRBJ1-4	ASSPLGGLTNEKLF
TRBV6-2/TRBV6-3	TRBJ1-1	ACKTGGTEAF
TRBV20-1	TRBJ2-4	SAGAIGDIQY
TRBV20-1	TRBJ2-4	SARAILRRTGEAIQY
TRBV24-1	TRBJ2-1	ATSEDRGSYNEQF
TRBV7-9	TRBJ2-5	ASSRPPGTAQETQY
TRBV7-2	TRBJ1-1	ASRGQTNTEAF
TRBV20-1	TRBJ1-2	RSASGLDYGYT
TRBV20-1	TRBJ1-1	SARGGRGNTEAF
TRBV12-3/TRBV12-4	TRBJ1-5	ATALRDSNQPQH
TRBV19	TRBJ2-1	ASSQAGGPYNEQF
TRBV29-1	TRBJ1-2	SVGRDRERYGYT